This T cell receptor beta chain derives from a study of T cell responses to AZD1222 COVID-19 vaccine. Study-wide context: Analyses pooled second doses at about 4 or about 12 weeks. General observations from the study: Clonal diversity was possibly underestimated, and white British individuals and females predominated among donors. Baseline seropositives among AZD1222 recipients totaled only six. In all cases, repertoires were sampled only after the peak T cell response.

The CDR3 is 15 residues long. V shed 3 bases and J shed 4 bases, with 15 bases lying between them. The germline CDR1 and CDR2 sequences are MNHEY and SMNVEV (reference sequence). Regarding this clone: What it recognizes is unknown.

Here immunoSEQ multiplex PCR was the method, and the copy in TCRdb shows in-frame clones only, minus some. The sample lists approximately 150,000 clones; about 85% were seen once. This sequence was found in an adult in good health. Sequenced material: peripheral blood, taken on day 0 of AZD1222 vaccination. This chain connects TRBV27 to TRBJ1-2; D may be TRBD1 (5 bases). CDR3 sequence reads: CASSFQGLRLYGYTF. As DNA, the CDR3 is TGTGCCAGCAGTTTCCAGGGTCTAAGGCTCTATGGCTACACCTTC.